This TCR beta chain came from a study of memory CD4+ T cells and cytomegalovirus serostatus. Study-level background: Donors were healthy Belgian adults, under 10 CMV seropositive and under 30 seronegative.

Single viable CD3+CD4+CD8-CD45RO+ cells were sorted as the memory CD4+ T cells. General observations from the study: Of 150 to 200 reported CMV TCRbeta sequences, around 63 were found in memory CD4+ repertoires. The CMV-associated TCR signature appears largely within the CD4+ memory repertoire.

Points on this clone: Antigen unknown.

How the authors handled the data: After removing out-of-frame reads, over 2 million distinct TCRbeta sequences remained. Clones were read by immunoSEQ multiplex PCR, and TCRdb kept only the in-frame ones, dropping some. The D gene and trimming were derived from the DNA, and the V and J assignments and clone size from that table. The sample comprises some 41,000 clones, 79% of which are singletons, and 0.65% to 0.85% rests with the top ten. J was trimmed by 6 bases and V by 6 bases; bases with no gene match: 10. This CDR3 has 16 residues. Germline V gene data show CDR1 as SNHLY and CDR2 as FYNNEI. This receptor was taken from an adult in good health and CMV-seronegative. Specimen: memory CD4+ T cells from blood. The chain recombines TRBV2 with TRBJ2-2; 10 bases map to TRBD1. In DNA, the CDR3 is TGTGCCAGCAGAGAAAGGGGGACAGGGGTTGCCGGGGAGCTGTTTTTT. Translating it yields CASRERGTGVAGELFF.